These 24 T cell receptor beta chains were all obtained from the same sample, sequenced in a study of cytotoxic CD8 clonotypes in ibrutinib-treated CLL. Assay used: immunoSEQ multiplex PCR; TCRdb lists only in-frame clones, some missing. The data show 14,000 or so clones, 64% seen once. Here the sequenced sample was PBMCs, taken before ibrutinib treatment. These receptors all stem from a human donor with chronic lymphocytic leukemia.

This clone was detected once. CDR3 nucleotides: TGCGCCAGCAGCCCGACAGCCGTTAGCAATCAGCCCCAGCATTTT. It codes for CASSPTAVSNQPQHF. V usage is TRBV4-1 and J usage is TRBJ1-5; TRBD1 is a possible D gene (5 bases). The CDR3 has 15 amino acids. Trimming took off 4 bases at V and 0 bases at J, with 10 bases between the two ends. CDR1 and CDR2 from the germline V gene are MGHRA and YSYEKL.

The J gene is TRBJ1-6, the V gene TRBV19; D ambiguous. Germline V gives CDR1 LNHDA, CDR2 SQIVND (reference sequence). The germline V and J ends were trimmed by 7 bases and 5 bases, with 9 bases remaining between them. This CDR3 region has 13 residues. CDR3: CASTEQNNSPLHF. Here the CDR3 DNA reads TGTGCCAGTACAGAACAGAATAATTCACCCCTCCACTTT.

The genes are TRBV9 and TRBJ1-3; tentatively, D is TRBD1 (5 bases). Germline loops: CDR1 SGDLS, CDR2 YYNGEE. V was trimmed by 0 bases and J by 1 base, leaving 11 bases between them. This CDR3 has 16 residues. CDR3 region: CASSVALPGSGNTIYF. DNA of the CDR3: TGTGCCAGCAGCGTAGCTCTCCCAGGGTCTGGAAACACCATATATTTT.

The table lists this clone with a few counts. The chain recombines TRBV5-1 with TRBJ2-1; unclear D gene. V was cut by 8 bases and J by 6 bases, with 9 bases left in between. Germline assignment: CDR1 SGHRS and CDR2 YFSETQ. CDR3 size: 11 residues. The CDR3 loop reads CASSSGNEQFF. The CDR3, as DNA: TGCGCCAGTTCCTCCGGCAATGAGCAGTTCTTC.

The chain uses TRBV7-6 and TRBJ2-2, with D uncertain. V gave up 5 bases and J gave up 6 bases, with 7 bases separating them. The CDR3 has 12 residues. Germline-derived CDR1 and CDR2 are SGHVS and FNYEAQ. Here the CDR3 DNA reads TGTGCCAGCAGCGACCCCGCCGGGGAGCTGTTTTTT. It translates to CASSDPAGELFF.

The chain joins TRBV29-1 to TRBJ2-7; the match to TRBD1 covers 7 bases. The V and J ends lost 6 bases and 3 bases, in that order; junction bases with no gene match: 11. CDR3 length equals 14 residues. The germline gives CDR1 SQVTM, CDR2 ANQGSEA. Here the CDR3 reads CSVWDPGTDYEQYF. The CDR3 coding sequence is TGCAGCGTCTGGGACCCCGGGACAGACTACGAGCAGTACTTC.

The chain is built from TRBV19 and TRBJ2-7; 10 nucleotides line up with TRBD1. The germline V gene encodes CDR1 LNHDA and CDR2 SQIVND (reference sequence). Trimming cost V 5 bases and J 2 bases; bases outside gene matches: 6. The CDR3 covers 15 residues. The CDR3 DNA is TGTGCCAGTAGTTGGACAGGGGGAGCAACCTACGAGCAGTACTTC. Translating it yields CASSWTGGATYEQYF.

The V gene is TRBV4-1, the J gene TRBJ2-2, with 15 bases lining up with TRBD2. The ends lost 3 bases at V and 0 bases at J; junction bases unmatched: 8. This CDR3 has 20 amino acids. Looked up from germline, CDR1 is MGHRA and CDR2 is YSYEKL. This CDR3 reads CASSHPPGTSGGPNTGELFF. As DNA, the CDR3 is TGCGCCAGCAGCCATCCCCCCGGGACTAGCGGGGGGCCGAACACCGGGGAGCTGTTTTTT.

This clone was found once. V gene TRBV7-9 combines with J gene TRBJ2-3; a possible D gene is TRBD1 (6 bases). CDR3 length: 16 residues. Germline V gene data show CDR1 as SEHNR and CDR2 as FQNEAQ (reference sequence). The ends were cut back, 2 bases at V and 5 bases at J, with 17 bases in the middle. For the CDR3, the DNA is TGTGCCAGCAGCTTACCAGGGGCGCGCGTAGAAGATACGCAGTATTTT. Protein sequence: CASSLPGARVEDTQYF.

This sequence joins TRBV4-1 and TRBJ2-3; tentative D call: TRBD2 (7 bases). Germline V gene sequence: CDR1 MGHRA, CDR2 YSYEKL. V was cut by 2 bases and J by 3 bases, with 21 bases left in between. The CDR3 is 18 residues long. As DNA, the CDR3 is TGCGCCAGCAGCCAATTCGAGGGGGGGTCGTGGAATACAGATACGCAGTATTTT. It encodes CASSQFEGGSWNTDTQYF.

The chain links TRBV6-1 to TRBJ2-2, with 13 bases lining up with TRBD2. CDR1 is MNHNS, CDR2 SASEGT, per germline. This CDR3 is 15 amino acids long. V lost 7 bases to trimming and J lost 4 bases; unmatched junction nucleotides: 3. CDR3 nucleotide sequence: TGTGCCAGCAAACGGACTAGCGGGGGCACCGGGGAGCTGTTTTTT. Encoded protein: CASKRTSGGTGELFF.

The CDR3 nucleotides read TGTGCCAGCAGCTTCCAGGGGACTAATGAAAAACTGTTTTTT. Translation gives CASSFQGTNEKLFF. The chain carries TRBV5-4 and TRBJ1-4, with D maybe TRBD1 (6 bases). The CDR3 is made up of 14 amino acids. Germline assignment: CDR1 SGHNT and CDR2 YYREEE (reference sequence). The V end lost 2 bases, the J end lost 2 bases, and 7 bases lay between the germline ends.

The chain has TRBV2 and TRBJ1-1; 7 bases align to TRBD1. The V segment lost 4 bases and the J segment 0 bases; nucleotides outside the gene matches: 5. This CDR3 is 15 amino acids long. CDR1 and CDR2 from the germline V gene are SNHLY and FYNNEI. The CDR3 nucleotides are TGTGCCAGCAGTGGGACAGGCACAATGAACACTGAAGCTTTCTTT. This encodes CASSGTGTMNTEAFF.

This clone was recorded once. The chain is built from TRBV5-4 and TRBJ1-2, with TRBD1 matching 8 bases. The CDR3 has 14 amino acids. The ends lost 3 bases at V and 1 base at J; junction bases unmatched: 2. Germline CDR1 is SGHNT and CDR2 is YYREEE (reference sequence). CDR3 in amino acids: CASSWGQVNYGYTF. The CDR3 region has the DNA TGTGCCAGCAGCTGGGGACAGGTTAACTATGGCTACACCTTC.

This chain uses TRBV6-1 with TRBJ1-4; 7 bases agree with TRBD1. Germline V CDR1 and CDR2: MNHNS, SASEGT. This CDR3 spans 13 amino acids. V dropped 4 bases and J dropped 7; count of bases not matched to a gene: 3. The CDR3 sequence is CASSGAGGEKLFF. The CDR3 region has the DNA TGTGCCAGCAGTGGGGCAGGGGGTGAAAAACTGTTTTTT.

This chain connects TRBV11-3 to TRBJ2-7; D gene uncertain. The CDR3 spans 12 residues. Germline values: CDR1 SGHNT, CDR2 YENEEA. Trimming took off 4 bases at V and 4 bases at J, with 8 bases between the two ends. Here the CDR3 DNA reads TGTGCCAGCAGCTCGTCCCTATACGAGCAGTACTTC. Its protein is CASSSSLYEQYF.

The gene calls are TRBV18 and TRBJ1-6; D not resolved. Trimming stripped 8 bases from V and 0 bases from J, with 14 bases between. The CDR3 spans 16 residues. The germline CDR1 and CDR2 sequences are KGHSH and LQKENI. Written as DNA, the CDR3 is TGTGCCAGCGCTGGCGAATTGAGCTCCTATAATTCACCCCTCCACTTT. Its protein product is CASAGELSSYNSPLHF.

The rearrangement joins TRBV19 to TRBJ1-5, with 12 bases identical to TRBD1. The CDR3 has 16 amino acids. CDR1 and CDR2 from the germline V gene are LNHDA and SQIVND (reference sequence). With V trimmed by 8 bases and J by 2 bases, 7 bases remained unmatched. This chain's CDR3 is CASRPGTGGRNQPQHF. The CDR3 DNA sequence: TGTGCCAGTCGCCCGGGGACAGGGGGCCGCAATCAGCCCCAGCATTTT.

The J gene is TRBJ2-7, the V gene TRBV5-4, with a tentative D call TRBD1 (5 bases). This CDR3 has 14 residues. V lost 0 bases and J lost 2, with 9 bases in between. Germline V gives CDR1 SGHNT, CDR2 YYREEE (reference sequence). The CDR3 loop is CASSLDRTTYEQYF. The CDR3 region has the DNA TGTGCCAGCAGCTTGGACAGGACCACCTACGAGCAGTACTTC.

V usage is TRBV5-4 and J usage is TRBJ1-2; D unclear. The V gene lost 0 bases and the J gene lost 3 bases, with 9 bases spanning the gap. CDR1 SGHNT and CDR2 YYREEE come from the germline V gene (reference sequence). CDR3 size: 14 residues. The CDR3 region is CASSLGQDDYGYTF. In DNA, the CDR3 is TGTGCCAGCAGCTTGGGGCAGGATGACTATGGCTACACCTTC.

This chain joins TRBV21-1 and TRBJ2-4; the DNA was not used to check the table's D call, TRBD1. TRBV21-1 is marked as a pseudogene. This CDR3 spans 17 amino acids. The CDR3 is CASSRLDMGAAKNIQYF. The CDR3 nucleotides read TGTGCCAGCAGCAGGCTTGATATGGGGGCAGCCAAAAACATTCAGTACTTC.

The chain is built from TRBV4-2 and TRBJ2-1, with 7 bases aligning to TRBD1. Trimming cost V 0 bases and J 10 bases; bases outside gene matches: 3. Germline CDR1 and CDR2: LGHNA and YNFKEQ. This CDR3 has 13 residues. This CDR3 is CASSQDLDREQFF. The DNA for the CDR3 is TGTGCCAGCAGCCAAGATCTGGACAGGGAGCAGTTCTTC.

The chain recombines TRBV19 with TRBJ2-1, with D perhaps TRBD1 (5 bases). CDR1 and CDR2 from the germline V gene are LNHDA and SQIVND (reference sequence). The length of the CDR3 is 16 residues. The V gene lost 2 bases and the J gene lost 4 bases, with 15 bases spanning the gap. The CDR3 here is CASSISRQTSYNEQFF. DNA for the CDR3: TGTGCCAGTAGTATATCCCGACAGACTTCTTACAATGAGCAGTTCTTC. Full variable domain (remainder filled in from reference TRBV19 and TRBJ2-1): DGGITQSPKYLFRKEGQNVTLSCEQNLNHDAMYWYRQDPGQGLRLIYYSQIVNDFQKGDIAEGYSVSREKKESFPLTVTSAQKNPTAFYLCASSISRQTSYNEQFFGPGTRLTVL.

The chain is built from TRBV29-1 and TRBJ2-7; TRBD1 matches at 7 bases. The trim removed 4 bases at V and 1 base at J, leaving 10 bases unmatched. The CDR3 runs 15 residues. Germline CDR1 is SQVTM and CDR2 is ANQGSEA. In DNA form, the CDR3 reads TGCAGCGTTGGAGTTTGGACAGGTCGATCCTACGAGCAGTACTTC. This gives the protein CSVGVWTGRSYEQYF.